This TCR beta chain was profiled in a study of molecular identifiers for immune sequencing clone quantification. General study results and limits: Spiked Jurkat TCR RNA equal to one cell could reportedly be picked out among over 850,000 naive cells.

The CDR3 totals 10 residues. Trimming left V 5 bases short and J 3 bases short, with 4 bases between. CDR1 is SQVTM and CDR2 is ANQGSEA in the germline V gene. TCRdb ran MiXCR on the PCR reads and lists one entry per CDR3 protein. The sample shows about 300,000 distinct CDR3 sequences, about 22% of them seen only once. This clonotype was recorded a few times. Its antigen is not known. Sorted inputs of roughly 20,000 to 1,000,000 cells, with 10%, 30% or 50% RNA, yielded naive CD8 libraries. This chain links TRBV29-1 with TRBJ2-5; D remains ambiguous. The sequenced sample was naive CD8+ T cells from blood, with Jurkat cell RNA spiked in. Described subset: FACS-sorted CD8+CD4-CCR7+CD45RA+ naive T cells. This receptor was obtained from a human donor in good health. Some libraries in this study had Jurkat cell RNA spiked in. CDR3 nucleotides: TGCAGCGTTCGGGAAGAGACCCAGTACTTC. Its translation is CSVREETQYF.